The 30 T cell receptor beta chains below all came from one sample that was sequenced in a study of T cell responses to AZD1222 COVID-19 vaccine. Measured with immunoSEQ multiplex PCR; TCRdb has only the in-frame clones, and not every one. The data hold about 120,000 clones, with 80% to 90% observed a single time. The material sequenced was peripheral blood, taken 28 days after the second AZD1222 dose. The receptor set was obtained from an adult who received the AZD1222 COVID-19 vaccine.

The rearrangement uses TRBV7-6 and TRBJ2-2, with 10 bases matching TRBD2. V trimming: 7 bases; J trimming: 6 bases; junction bases outside the gene matches: 8. The CDR3 covers 15 residues. The V gene's germline CDR1 is SGHVS and CDR2 FNYEAQ. The CDR3 sequence: CASTPLAGVPGELFF. Written as DNA, the CDR3 is TGTGCCAGCACCCCTCTAGCGGGAGTTCCCGGGGAGCTGTTTTTT. The whole variable domain, filled in from reference TRBV7-6 and TRBJ2-2, reads GAGVSQSPRYKVTKRGQDVALRCDPISGHVSLYWYRQALGQGPEFLTYFNYEAQQDKSGLPNDRFSAERPEGSISTLTIQRTEQRDSAMYRCASTPLAGVPGELFFGEGSRLTVL.

The gene calls are TRBV6-5 and TRBJ2-7; 9 positions agree with TRBD2. Trimming took 0 bases from V and 2 from J; bases not matched to a gene: 5. Germline CDR1 is MNHEY and CDR2 is SVGAGI. The length of the CDR3 is 16 residues. The CDR3 nucleotides are TGTGCCAGCAGTTACTCTCCTAGCGGGGATGCCTACGAGCAGTACTTC. Protein product: CASSYSPSGDAYEQYF.

This clone has a handful of counts. The J gene is TRBJ1-2, the V gene TRBV25-1; 9 nucleotides agree with TRBD1. V trimming: 1 base; J trimming: 2 bases; junction bases outside the gene matches: 2. The CDR3 is made up of 15 amino acids. Germline V gives CDR1 MGHDK, CDR2 SYGVNS. CDR3 coding DNA: TGTGCCAGCAGTGAATTGGGACAGGGAAACTATGGCTACACCTTC. Amino acids: CASSELGQGNYGYTF.

In this sample, this clone turned up once. CDR3: CASSPEGAGPYNEQFF. Here the CDR3 DNA reads TGCGCCAGCAGCCCCGAGGGGGCGGGCCCCTACAATGAGCAGTTCTTC. This sequence joins TRBV4-1 and TRBJ2-1, with 7 bases aligning to TRBD1. The CDR3 covers 16 residues. J lost 2 bases, V lost 4 bases, and 8 bases had no gene match. Germline assignment: CDR1 MGHRA and CDR2 YSYEKL.

There are a few counts of this clone. The chain's CDR3 is CASSPGGVTLHF. CDR3 DNA sequence: TGTGCCAGCAGCCCAGGGGGGGTGACCCTCCACTTT. V usage is TRBV12-3 or TRBV12-4 and J usage is TRBJ1-6; 7 positions match TRBD1. The CDR3 is 12 residues long. The V and J ends lost 6 bases and 14 bases, in that order; junction bases with no gene match: 7.

This chain connects TRBV5-1 to TRBJ2-7, with 8 bases that match TRBD1. Germline V gene sequence: CDR1 SGHRS, CDR2 YFSETQ. V lost 0 bases and J lost 0; bases outside the gene matches: 5. The CDR3 length is 16 residues. CDR3: CASSLANTGGSYEQYF. The CDR3 region has the DNA TGCGCCAGCAGCTTGGCCAATACAGGGGGCTCCTACGAGCAGTACTTC.

The V gene is TRBV7-2, the J gene TRBJ2-7; D not certain. The CDR3 runs 14 residues. V was trimmed by 1 base and J by 0 bases, leaving 7 bases between them. Germline CDR1 reads SGHTA; CDR2 reads FQGNSA. This CDR3 is CASSLVFSSYEQYF. CDR3 bases: TGTGCCAGCAGCTTAGTTTTCAGCTCCTACGAGCAGTACTTC.

The rearrangement links TRBV9 to TRBJ2-1, with no clear D. V was cut by 3 bases and J by 4 bases, with 14 bases left in between. This CDR3 is built from 15 residues. Germline V gene sequence: CDR1 SGDLS, CDR2 YYNGEE. In nucleotides, the CDR3 is TGTGCCAGCAGCGCTCTGAATCCAGGTTACAATGAGCAGTTCTTC. Its protein is CASSALNPGYNEQFF.

The chain uses TRBV3-1 (or the pseudogene TRBV3-2) and TRBJ2-3, with 9 nucleotides matching TRBD2. CDR1 is LGHDT and CDR2 is YNNKEL in the germline V gene (reference sequence). V lost 0 bases and J lost 2; bases outside the gene matches: 9. CDR3 length equals 18 residues. CDR3 in DNA: TGTGCCAGCAGCCAAGAAGGCTATAGCGGGGGACTCACAGATACGCAGTATTTT. This codes for CASSQEGYSGGLTDTQYF.

This rearrangement joins TRBV3-1 (or the pseudogene TRBV3-2) to TRBJ2-2; D might be TRBD1 or TRBD2, each matching 5 bases. The CDR3 spans 17 residues. V was trimmed by 1 base and J by 0 bases, leaving 12 bases between them. CDR1 and CDR2 (germline): LGHDT, YNNKEL (reference sequence). As DNA, the CDR3 is TGTGCCAGCAGCCAAGTGTGGGTGGGGGCGAACACCGGGGAGCTGTTTTTT. This encodes CASSQVWVGANTGELFF.

This clone was seen a single time. V and J are TRBV12-5 and TRBJ2-5, with TRBD2 matching over 8 bases. CDR1 LGHNT and CDR2 FRNRAP come from the germline V gene. V gave up 3 bases and J gave up 2 bases; unmatched junction bases: 5. CDR3 length equals 15 residues. The CDR3 nucleotides are TGTGCTAGTGGTTTCGGGGGGGCGCGTCAAGAGACCCAGTACTTC. It yields the protein CASGFGGARQETQYF.

The chain links TRBV28 to TRBJ2-2; D is uncertain. The CDR3 is made up of 15 amino acids. The germline V and J ends were trimmed by 4 bases and 7 bases, with 16 bases remaining between them. Germline CDR1 MDHEN, CDR2 SYDVKM. DNA of the CDR3: TGTGCCAGCAGTTCCCCTTCCTTACCGTACGGGGAGCTGTTTTTT. Translating it yields CASSSPSLPYGELFF.

The genes are TRBV7-9 and TRBJ2-3; D is possibly TRBD1 (5 bases). CDR1 is SEHNR, CDR2 FQNEAQ, per germline (reference sequence). The CDR3 has 13 residues. V lost 5 bases and J lost 3, with 9 bases in between. CDR3 in DNA: TGTGCCAGCAGCATTACAGGTACAGATACGCAGTATTTT. Its protein is CASSITGTDTQYF.

This clone was counted many times. J is TRBJ2-3 and V is TRBV5-5, with 11 bases matching TRBD2. The CDR3 runs to 17 residues. Germline V gives CDR1 SGHKS, CDR2 YYEKEE (reference sequence). Unmatched junction bases numbered 5, after V lost 0 bases and J lost 2 bases. The CDR3 loop is CASSLESSGRITDTQYF. The CDR3 DNA sequence: TGTGCCAGCAGCTTGGAGTCTAGCGGGAGGATCACAGATACGCAGTATTTT.

V is TRBV12-3 or TRBV12-4 and J is TRBJ2-7, with unresolved D. The CDR3 has 13 residues. With 7 bases removed from V and 4 bases from J, the gap between germline ends came to 14 bases. This CDR3 reads CASTQGGVYEQYF. In nucleotides, the CDR3 is TGTGCCAGCACCCAAGGTGGGGTGTACGAGCAGTACTTC.

This clone came up once. The V call is TRBV2, the J call TRBJ1-6, with D possibly being TRBD1 (6 bases). The CDR3 runs 16 residues. The V gene lost 7 bases and the J gene lost 4 bases, with 17 bases spanning the gap. In germline, CDR1 is SNHLY, CDR2 FYNNEI. The CDR3 sequence is CASTAEVGAYNSPLHF. The CDR3 nucleotides are TGTGCCAGCACTGCCGAGGTGGGGGCTTATAATTCACCCCTCCACTTT.

The chain combines TRBV4-1 with TRBJ1-2, with D uncertain. Trimming removed 1 base at V and 4 bases at J, with 13 bases between. CDR1 and CDR2 from the germline V gene are MGHRA and YSYEKL. The CDR3 is made up of 15 amino acids. CDR3 amino acids: CASSQVGRRPYGYTF. Written as DNA, the CDR3 is TGCGCCAGCAGCCAAGTAGGCCGACGGCCCTATGGCTACACCTTC.

The rearrangement links TRBV6-1 to TRBJ2-5; 7 bases match TRBD2. The CDR3 runs 14 residues. Losses at the gene ends were 0 bases for V and 6 bases for J; bases not matched to a gene: 4. CDR1 is MNHNS and CDR2 is SASEGT in the germline V gene. CDR3: CASSEASGGKTQYF. CDR3 sequence (DNA): TGTGCCAGCAGTGAAGCGTCCGGGGGGAAGACCCAGTACTTC.

The gene calls are TRBV5-4 and TRBJ1-6, with 7 bases identical to TRBD1. Looked up from germline, CDR1 is SGHNT and CDR2 is YYREEE (reference sequence). Unmatched junction bases numbered 3, after V lost 4 bases and J lost 8 bases. The CDR3 has 13 amino acids. The DNA of the CDR3 is TGTGCCAGCAGCATCGGACAGGATTCACCCCTCCACTTT. Its translation: CASSIGQDSPLHF.

This clone was detected once. V usage is TRBV28 and J usage is TRBJ2-7; 10 nucleotides line up with TRBD2. The CDR3 extends over 16 amino acids. Germline V CDR1 and CDR2: MDHEN, SYDVKM. The V and J ends lost 3 bases and 2 bases, in that order; junction bases with no gene match: 7. The CDR3 DNA sequence: TGTGCCAGCAGTTTCGGACCTCTAGCGGGAGCCTACGAGCAGTACTTC. Its translation: CASSFGPLAGAYEQYF.

V and J are TRBV24-1 and TRBJ2-7, with D perhaps being TRBD1 or TRBD2 (5 bases each). The CDR3 extends over 16 amino acids. The germline V and J ends were trimmed by 12 bases and 5 bases, with 28 bases remaining between them. CDR1 and CDR2 (germline): KGHDR, SFDVKD. In DNA form, the CDR3 reads TGTGCCGCACCACGGTTTAGGGAGACAGAAACCCACGAGCAGTACTTC. Translating it yields CAAPRFRETETHEQYF.

V gene TRBV30 combines with J gene TRBJ2-7; D may be TRBD1 (6 bases). The CDR3 is made up of 15 amino acids. Trimming took 3 bases from V and 0 from J, leaving 15 bases between them. The germline V gene encodes CDR1 GTSNPN and CDR2 SVGIG (reference sequence). The CDR3 DNA reads TGTGCCTGGAGCGGTACAGGGTTCACCTCCTACGAGCAGTACTTC. Protein sequence: CAWSGTGFTSYEQYF. Supplemented by reference TRBV30 and TRBJ2-7, the full variable domain reads SQTIHQWPATLVQPVGSPLSLECTVEGTSNPNLYWYRQAAGRGLQLLFYSVGIGQISSEVPQNLSASRPQDRQFILSSKKLLLSDSGFYLCAWSGTGFTSYEQYFGPGTRLTVT.

This chain uses TRBV6-2 or TRBV6-3 with TRBJ2-7; D not resolved. Germline assignment: CDR1 MNHEY and CDR2 SVGEGT. The V and J ends lost 5 bases and 0 bases respectively, with 8 bases between them. This CDR3 spans 13 amino acids. The chain's CDR3 is CASSSFSSYEQYF. The CDR3 DNA follows: TGTGCCAGCAGTAGCTTCAGCTCCTACGAGCAGTACTTC.

This sequence joins TRBV5-4 and TRBJ1-2, with TRBD1 matching 8 bases. In germline, CDR1 is SGHNT, CDR2 YYREEE (reference sequence). The CDR3 is 15 amino acids. V lost 4 bases, J lost 4 bases, and 9 bases stayed unmatched. CDR3 bases: TGTGCCAGCAGCGCGGGTGGACAGGGCGGCTATGGCTACACCTTC. Its protein product is CASSAGGQGGYGYTF.

This sequence joins TRBV7-3 and TRBJ2-7; D gene uncertain. The V end was cut by 5 bases, the J end by 6 bases, with 14 bases between. Germline CDR1 is SGHTA and CDR2 is FQGTGA. This CDR3 has 13 residues. CDR3 coding DNA: TGTGCCAGCAGCCCTTATTATAAGTTCGAGCAGTACTTC. It encodes CASSPYYKFEQYF.

The chain uses TRBV5-5 and TRBJ2-7; D is tentatively TRBD1 or TRBD2 (6 bases each). CDR1 is SGHKS, CDR2 YYEKEE, per germline (reference sequence). This CDR3 spans 12 amino acids. Trimming took 0 bases from V and 6 from J, leaving 7 bases between them. This CDR3 is CASSLGGAEQYF. CDR3 coding DNA: TGTGCCAGCAGCTTGGGGGGGGCCGAGCAGTACTTC.

The rearrangement links TRBV4-3 to TRBJ2-1; no clear D. This CDR3 spans 15 amino acids. Per germline, CDR1 LGHNA and CDR2 YSLEER. V lost 0 bases and J lost 2, with 8 bases in between. The CDR3: CASSQEAAPYNEQFF. The CDR3 bases are TGCGCCAGCAGCCAAGAGGCTGCCCCCTACAATGAGCAGTTCTTC.

V is TRBV9 and J is TRBJ1-5, with D perhaps matching TRBD1 (5 bases). Trimming left V 8 bases short and J 1 base short, with 16 bases between. Germline V gives CDR1 SGDLS, CDR2 YYNGEE. This CDR3 has 15 residues. CDR3 region: CASLPQGRSNQPQHF. The CDR3 DNA reads as TGTGCCAGTCTACCCCAGGGAAGGAGCAATCAGCCCCAGCATTTT.

This sequence joins TRBV4-3 and TRBJ1-2; TRBD1 aligns across 8 bases. The CDR3 covers 15 residues. Germline assignment: CDR1 LGHNA and CDR2 YSLEER. The J segment lost 3 bases and the V segment lost 1 base, leaving 4 bases of the junction unmatched. CDR3 loop: CASSQALTGDYGYTF. CDR3 sequence (DNA): TGCGCCAGCAGCCAAGCCCTGACAGGGGACTATGGCTACACCTTC.

This chain joins TRBV7-9 and TRBJ2-7; D is uncertain. This CDR3 spans 13 amino acids. Trimming took off 1 base at V and 4 bases at J, with 8 bases between the two ends. Germline CDR1 SEHNR, CDR2 FQNEAQ (reference sequence). The CDR3 DNA is TGTGCCAGCAGCTTAGGGCAGGATTACGAGCAGTACTTC. It translates to CASSLGQDYEQYF.